This TCR beta chain was identified in a study of blood T cell repertoires in COVID-19. Looking at the study overall: The origin of the acute and convalescent COVID-19 samples was the United States, Italy and Spain. PBMCs, B-cell-depleted T cells, or T cells were the source of the cDNA or gDNA that made up the material.

This CDR3 has 15 amino acids. V lost 4 bases, J lost 2 bases, and 12 bases lay in between. CDR1 and CDR2 (germline): MNHEY, SVGEGT. Authors' methods: Amplification of reference gene primers provided the estimated nucleated cell counts. Profiling relied on immunoSEQ multiplex PCR, and the TCRdb table lists in-frame clones only, not all of them. The D gene and trimming were derived from the DNA, and the V and J assignments and clone size from that table. This table holds some 190,000 clones, 85% to 90% found once. Sequencing was performed on peripheral blood. This clonotype was obtained from a human donor in a cohort sampled during active COVID-19. V usage is TRBV6-2 or TRBV6-3 and J usage is TRBJ1-5; D may be TRBD1 (5 bases). This chain's CDR3 is CASSFDSRGNQPQHF. CDR3 DNA sequence: TGTGCCAGCAGTTTCGATTCCAGGGGCAATCAGCCCCAGCATTTT.